This TCR beta chain is from a study of blood T cell repertoires in COVID-19 (dated by TCRdb to about 2020). Looking at the study overall: Samples covering the acute and convalescent phases of COVID-19 were provided by collaborators in the United States, Italy and Spain. A de-identified subject ID, COVID-19 status, age in years and sex were almost always included in the sample metadata. HLA class I and class II types, where available, came from metadata supplied by the sample provider rather than from assay-based typing. The material from the prospective study consisted of cDNA or gDNA derived from T cells, B-cell-depleted T cells, or PBMCs. Subjects who had been exposed to COVID-19, were actively infected with it, or had recovered from it provided the deeply sampled blood TCRbeta repertoires that made up the dataset. Samples came from the ongoing ImmuneRACE study (first 160 participants) plus 1,254 subjects from 6 global collaborators. The repertoires were made available in a free public database intended to serve as a resource for research on the immune response to SARS-CoV-2. Findings and caveats that apply to the study as a whole: How much clinical and demographic metadata was included differed by source and by participant, and the metadata was provided uncurated.

Whole blood was collected in K2EDTA tubes by collaborating institutions according to the institutions' own protocols. For TCRbeta analysis, collaborators shipped samples in one of three forms: frozen whole blood, isolated PBMCs, or DNA extracted from either of those sample types. Worth noting for this clone: No antigen is known for it. No base qualities exist here, and no much larger clone lies one base off it.

The immunoSEQ Assay, a bias-controlled multiplex PCR, was used to amplify TCRbeta CDR3 regions from genomic DNA. From the authors' description of their analysis: Nucleated cell counts per sample were estimated from amplification of reference gene primers within the assay. Sequence reads were collapsed and filtered to measure the absolute abundance of every unique TCRbeta CDR3 rearrangement. For each sample, productive Simpson clonality was calculated as the square root of Simpson's diversity index over productive rearrangements. TCRdb holds this immuneACCESS table with in-frame rearrangements only. Some clones are missing; in checked studies, unresolved V genes explain under half, and the rest has no known cause. V and J calls plus clone size are reproduced from that table; the DNA served to infer D and trimming. Recorded for this sample are under 250,000 clones; around 88% of them occurred a single time. More than 6.5% of the sample lies in the top ten.

The CDR3 contains 14 residues, cysteine and phenylalanine counted. Just CDR3 DNA is preserved here, 42 bases in frame from base 1. V is shortened by 5 bases, J by 0 bases, and the region joining them spans 10 bases. The germline V gene sets CDR1 to SQVTM and CDR2 to ANQGSEA. Material: peripheral blood. The TCR sequence derives from a man aged 35 to 55 with active or convalescent COVID-19. The chain uses TRBV29-1 and TRBJ2-2, and perhaps TRBD1 as D gene, on 6 matching bases. The nucleotide sequence is TGCAGCGTTTCTGACAGGCCGAACACCGGGGAGCTGTTTTTT. It encodes CSVSDRPNTGELFF.